This TCR beta chain was captured in a study of blood T cell repertoires in COVID-19. This table comes from immunoSEQ multiplex PCR, and its TCRdb copy is limited to in-frame clones, with some not included. The repertoire holds about 140,000 clones, roughly 86% seen once, with more than 3% in the top ten. The germline CDR1 and CDR2 sequences are SGHAT and FQNNGV. The V segment lost 1 base and the J segment 2 bases; nucleotides outside the gene matches: 4. This CDR3 is built from 15 residues. The receptor was isolated from a woman aged 50 to 65 with acute COVID-19. This sequence joins TRBV11-2 and TRBJ2-7; the match to TRBD1 covers 8 bases. Source material: PBMCs or T cells enriched from blood (not recorded which). Here the CDR3 reads CASSLVRQGTYEQYF. CDR3 DNA: TGTGCCAGCAGCTTAGTCCGACAGGGGACCTACGAGCAGTACTTC. The whole variable domain, remainder taken from reference TRBV11-2 and TRBJ2-7, is EAGVAQSPRYKIIEKRQSVAFWCNPISGHATLYWYQQILGQGPKLLIQFQNNGVVDDSQLPKDRFSAERLKGVDSTLKIQPAKLEDSAVYLCASSLVRQGTYEQYFGPGTRLTVT.